These 14 T cell receptor beta chains came from one sample sequenced in a study of CXCR3-negative and CXCR3-positive naive CD8 T cells. Libraries were UMI-labeled 5' RACE TRB cDNA. TCRdb reprocessed the 5' RACE reads and stores each CDR3 protein as one record, lacking DNA. The sample includes fewer than 50,000 distinct CDR3 sequences. The specimen sequenced was naive CXCR3- CD8+ T cells from blood. Subset of the sample: CD45RO-CCR7+CD27+CD95- naive CD8+ T cells lacking CXCR3 (TNR3-). These receptors came from a human donor in good health. Some clones in this sample may be carry-over from other donors' samples.

The V gene is TRBV28, the J gene TRBJ2-7; the D call of TRBD1 rests on TCRdb alone, since no DNA is present to check it. The length of the CDR3 is 13 residues. Germline values: CDR1 MDHEN, CDR2 SYDVKM. The CDR3 is CASSPGEDYEQYF.

The chain couples TRBV25-1 to TRBJ2-3. This CDR3 is built from 12 residues. Germline V gene lookup returns CDR1 MGHDK and CDR2 SYGVNS. The CDR3 sequence: CASSPSTDTQYF.

The gene calls are TRBV12-3 or TRBV12-4 and TRBJ1-1; TCRdb's D call of TRBD1 is untestable without DNA. The CDR3 runs 12 residues. The CDR3 is CASSSGDTEAFF.

This chain joins TRBV20-1 and TRBJ2-7. In germline, CDR1 is DFQATT, CDR2 SNEGSKA (reference sequence). There are 14 residues in the CDR3. CDR3 loop: CSASSFTSDYEQYF.

J is TRBJ2-1 and V is TRBV7-9; TCRdb calls TRBD1, which cannot be checked without DNA. This CDR3 is 17 amino acids long. Germline values: CDR1 SEHNR, CDR2 FQNEAQ (reference sequence). The CDR3 reads CASSPTDRGRPYNEQFF.

This chain links TRBV12-3 or TRBV12-4 with TRBJ2-7. CDR3 length equals 15 residues. CDR3 loop: CASSLRSERDYEQYF.

The V call is TRBV15, the J call TRBJ1-6; without DNA, the TCRdb call of TRBD1 cannot be checked. CDR1 is LNHNV, CDR2 YYDKDF, per germline (reference sequence). This CDR3 contains 16 residues. The CDR3 sequence is CATSSHLPGANSPLHF.

This chain uses TRBV4-3 with TRBJ2-7; the D call of TRBD2 rests on TCRdb alone, since no DNA is present to check it. The CDR3 spans 16 residues. The germline gives CDR1 LGHNA, CDR2 YSLEER. CDR3 in amino acids: CASSQISGSGSYEQYF.

J is TRBJ2-7 and V is TRBV5-6; TCRdb selects TRBD1, and the lack of DNA leaves this call unchecked. CDR1 is SGHDT, CDR2 YYEEEE, per germline. This CDR3 contains 15 residues. CDR3 sequence reads: CASSLVGQGEVEQYF.

V and J are TRBV4-3 and TRBJ2-1; TCRdb outputs TRBD1, but without DNA this stays unchecked. Per germline, CDR1 LGHNA and CDR2 YSLEER. The CDR3 sequence is 13 residues long. The CDR3 loop is CASSQTGIPQQFF.

V usage is TRBV11-2 and J usage is TRBJ2-1; the D call of TRBD2 rests on TCRdb alone, since no DNA is present to check it. Germline-derived CDR1 and CDR2 are SGHAT and FQNNGV. The CDR3 has 14 amino acids. CDR3 amino acids: CASSLAGGWNEQFF.

The CDR3 sequence is CASSYPGLNTEAFF. The chain employs TRBV6-2 or TRBV6-3 and TRBJ1-1. The CDR3 totals 14 residues. In germline, CDR1 is MNHEY, CDR2 SVGEGT.

The gene calls are TRBV6-4 and TRBJ2-6. Germline V gene sequence: CDR1 MRHNA, CDR2 SNTAGT. This CDR3 has 14 residues. The CDR3 reads CASSDNSGANVLTF.

The CDR3 region is CASSWPPEGPLSLGNTIYF. The rearrangement uses TRBV7-2 and TRBJ1-3. Germline-derived CDR1 and CDR2 are SGHTA and FQGNSA. This CDR3 is built from 19 residues.